This T cell receptor (beta chain) was captured in a study of blood T cells in healthy people across ages. This clonotype occurred a few times. Collection of roughly 10 milliliters of peripheral blood was performed for each donor. Researchers report isolating at least 6.5 million PBMCs per sample. A second PCR of about 7 to 12 cycles used a sample-barcoded 5' primer and a J-beta primer mix. One entry per CDR3 protein results from TCRdb running MiXCR on the 5' RACE reads. The top ten hold approximately 10% of the sample, which has fewer than 2,000,000 distinct CDR3 sequences, about 32% seen once. CDR3 length equals 15 residues. Germline V lookup: CDR1 SGHRS, CDR2 YFSETQ. The V and J ends lost 4 bases and 2 bases respectively, with 14 bases between them.

The chain recombines TRBV5-1 with TRBJ2-3; D may correspond to TRBD1 or TRBD2 (6 bases each). Sequencing used blood. The source of this sequence is a woman in her twenties or thirties in good health. The DNA of the CDR3 is TGCGCCAGCAGCCCGGGGGACAAGATCACAGATACGCAGTATTTT. This encodes CASSPGDKITDTQYF.